This T cell receptor beta chain was identified during a study of blood T cell repertoires in COVID-19. Study in general: Sites across the United States, Italy and Spain contributed samples from acute and convalescent COVID-19. T cells, B-cell-depleted T cells, or PBMCs supplied cDNA or gDNA.

Per the authors' pipeline: Counts of nucleated cells, estimated from reference gene primer amplification, were obtained. Using immunoSEQ multiplex PCR, the repertoire was profiled, and TCRdb retains in-frame clones only, with some absent. V, J and clone size derive from that table, while D and trimming were established from the DNA sequence. The sample has tens of thousands of clones, approximately 82% seen once. The sample comprised peripheral blood. The clonotype comes from a woman older than 75 with acute or convalescent COVID-19.

The CDR3 nucleotides are TGTGCCTGGAGTGCGTGGCGGGAGCTTGTCACCGGGGAGCTGTTTTTT. The encoded protein is CAWSAWRELVTGELFF. This rearrangement joins TRBV30 to TRBJ2-2; TRBD2 matches 7 bases. Germline CDR1 reads GTSNPN; CDR2 reads SVGIG (reference sequence). V was pared by 1 base and J by 4 bases, with 9 bases of the junction left unmatched. The CDR3 contains 16 residues. The variable domain in full, completed from reference TRBV30 and TRBJ2-2, reads SQTIHQWPATLVQPVGSPLSLECTVEGTSNPNLYWYRQAAGRGLQLLFYSVGIGQISSEVPQNLSASRPQDRQFILSSKKLLLSDSGFYLCAWSAWRELVTGELFFGEGSRLTVL.